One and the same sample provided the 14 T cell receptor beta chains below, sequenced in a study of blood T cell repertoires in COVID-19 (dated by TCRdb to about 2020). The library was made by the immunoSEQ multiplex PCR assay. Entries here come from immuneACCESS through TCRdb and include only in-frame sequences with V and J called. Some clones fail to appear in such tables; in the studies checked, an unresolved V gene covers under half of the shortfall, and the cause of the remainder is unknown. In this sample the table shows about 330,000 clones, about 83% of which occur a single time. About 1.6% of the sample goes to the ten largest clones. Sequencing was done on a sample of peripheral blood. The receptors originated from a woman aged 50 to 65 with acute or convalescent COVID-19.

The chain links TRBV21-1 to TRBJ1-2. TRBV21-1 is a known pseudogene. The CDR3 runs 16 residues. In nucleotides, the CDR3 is TGTGCCAGCAGCAAAGGGCCCCCCCGGGTTTCCTATGGCTACACCTTC. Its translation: CASSKGPPRVSYGYTF.

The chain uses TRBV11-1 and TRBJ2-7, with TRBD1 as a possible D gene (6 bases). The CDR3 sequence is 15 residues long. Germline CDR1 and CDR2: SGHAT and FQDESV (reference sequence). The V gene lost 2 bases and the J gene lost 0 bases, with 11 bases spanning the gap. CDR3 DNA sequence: TGTGCCAGCAGCTTACGGGACATTAGCTCCTACGAGCAGTACTTC. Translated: CASSLRDISSYEQYF. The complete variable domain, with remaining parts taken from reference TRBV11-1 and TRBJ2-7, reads EAEVAQSPRYKITEKSQAVAFWCDPISGHATLYWYRQILGQGPELLVQFQDESVVDDSQLPKDRFSAERLKGVDSTLKIQPAELGDSAMYLCASSLRDISSYEQYFGPGTRLTVT.

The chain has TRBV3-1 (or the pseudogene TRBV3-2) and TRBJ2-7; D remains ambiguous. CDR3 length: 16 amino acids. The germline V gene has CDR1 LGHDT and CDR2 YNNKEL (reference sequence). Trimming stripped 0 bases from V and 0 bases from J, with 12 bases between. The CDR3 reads CASSQEPFLSSYEQYF. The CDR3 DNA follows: TGTGCCAGCAGCCAAGAACCCTTCCTGAGCTCCTACGAGCAGTACTTC.

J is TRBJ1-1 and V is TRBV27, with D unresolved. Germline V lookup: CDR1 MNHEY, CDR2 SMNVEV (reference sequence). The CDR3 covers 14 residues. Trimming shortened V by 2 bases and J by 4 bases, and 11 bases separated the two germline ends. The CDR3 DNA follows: TGTGCCAGCAGTTTAAGTCCCGCGGCCACTGAAGCTTTCTTT. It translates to CASSLSPAATEAFF.

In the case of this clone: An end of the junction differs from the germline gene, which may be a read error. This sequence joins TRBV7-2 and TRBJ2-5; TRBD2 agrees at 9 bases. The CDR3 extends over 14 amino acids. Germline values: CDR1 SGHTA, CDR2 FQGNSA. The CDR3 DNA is TGTGCCAGCAGCGTAGCGGGAGTGGTCGAGACCCAGTACTTC. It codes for CASSVAGVVETQYF.

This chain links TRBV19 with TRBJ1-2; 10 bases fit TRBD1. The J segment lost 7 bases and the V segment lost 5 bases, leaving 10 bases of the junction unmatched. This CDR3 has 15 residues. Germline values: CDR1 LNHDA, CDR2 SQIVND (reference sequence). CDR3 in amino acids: CASSQQWDRGIGYTF. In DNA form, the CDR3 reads TGTGCCAGTAGTCAACAATGGGACAGGGGAATTGGCTACACCTTC.

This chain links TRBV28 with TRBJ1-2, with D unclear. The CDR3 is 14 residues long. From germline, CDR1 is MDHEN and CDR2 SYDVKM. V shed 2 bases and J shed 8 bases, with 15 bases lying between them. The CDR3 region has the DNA TGTGCCAGCAGTTTAAGCCCTCAAGTCCGAGGCTACACCTTC. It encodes CASSLSPQVRGYTF.

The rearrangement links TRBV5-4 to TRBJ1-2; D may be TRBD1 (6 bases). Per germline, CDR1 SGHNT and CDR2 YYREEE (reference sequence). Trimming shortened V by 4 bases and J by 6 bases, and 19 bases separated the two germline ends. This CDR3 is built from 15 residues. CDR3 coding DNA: TGTGCCAGCAGCCAGGCACAGGGAGTGGGGCATGGCTACACCTTC. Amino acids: CASSQAQGVGHGYTF.

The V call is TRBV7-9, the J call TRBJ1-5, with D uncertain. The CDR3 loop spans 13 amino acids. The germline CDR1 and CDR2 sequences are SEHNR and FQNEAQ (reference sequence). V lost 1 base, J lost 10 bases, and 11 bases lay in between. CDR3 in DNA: TGTGCCAGCAGCTTAGAGTTACTAACACCCCAGCATTTT. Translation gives CASSLELLTPQHF.

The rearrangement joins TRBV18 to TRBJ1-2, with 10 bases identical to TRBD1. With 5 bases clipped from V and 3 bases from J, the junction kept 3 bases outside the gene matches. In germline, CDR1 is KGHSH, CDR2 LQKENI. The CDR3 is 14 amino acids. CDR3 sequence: CASSVTGGDYGYTF. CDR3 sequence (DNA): TGTGCCAGCTCAGTGACAGGGGGCGACTATGGCTACACCTTC.

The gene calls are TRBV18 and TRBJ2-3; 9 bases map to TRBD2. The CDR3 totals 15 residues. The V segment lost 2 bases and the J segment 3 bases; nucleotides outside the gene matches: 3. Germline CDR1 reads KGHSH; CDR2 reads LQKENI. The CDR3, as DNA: TGTGCCAGCTCACCAACCCTAGCGGGGACAGATACGCAGTATTTT. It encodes CASSPTLAGTDTQYF.

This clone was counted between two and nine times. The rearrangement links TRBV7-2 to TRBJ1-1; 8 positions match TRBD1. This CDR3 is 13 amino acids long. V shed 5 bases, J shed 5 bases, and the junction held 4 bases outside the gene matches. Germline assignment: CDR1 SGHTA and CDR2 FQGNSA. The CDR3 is CASSRTGQTEAFF. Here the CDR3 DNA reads TGTGCCAGCAGCAGGACAGGGCAAACTGAAGCTTTCTTT.

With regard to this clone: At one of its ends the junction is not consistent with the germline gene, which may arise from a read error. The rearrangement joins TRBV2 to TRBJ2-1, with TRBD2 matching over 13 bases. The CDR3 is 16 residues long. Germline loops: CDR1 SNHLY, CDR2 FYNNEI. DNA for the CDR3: TGTGCCAGCAGTTCACAGGGGCCGGGGACTAGCGGGAACTCGGTCTTC. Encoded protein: CASSSQGPGTSGNSVF.

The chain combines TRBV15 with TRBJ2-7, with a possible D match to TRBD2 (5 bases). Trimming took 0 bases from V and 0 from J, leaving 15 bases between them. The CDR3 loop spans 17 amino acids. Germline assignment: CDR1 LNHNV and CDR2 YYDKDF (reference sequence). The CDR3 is CATSRDPPGSVSYEQYF. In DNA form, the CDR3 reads TGTGCCACCAGCAGAGATCCCCCGGGATCAGTCTCCTACGAGCAGTACTTC.